The rows below give T cell receptor beta chains drawn from one sample of a study of long-term antiretroviral therapy in people with HIV. Some clones are missing from TCRdb's copy, which holds only in-frame ones; the method was immunoSEQ multiplex PCR. The sample has 20,000 to 25,000 clones; approximately 76% are singletons. The sample consisted of unsorted PBMCs, taken 1.1 years before starting antiretroviral therapy. The receptors come from a woman in her thirties or forties with HIV. The CDR3 runs from the conserved cysteine through the conserved F or W. D genes are given only for firm matches. The size field is filled for only some rows; it gives once, few, many or a size class.

V gene: TRBV5-1; D gene: NA; clone size: NA; J gene: TRBJ1-4; CDR3 protein: CASSLGRGDSNEKLFF; CDR3 DNA: TGCGCCAGCAGCTTGGGTAGGGGTGATTCCAATGAAAAACTGTTTTTT
V gene: TRBV5-4; D gene: NA; clone size: few; J gene: TRBJ2-3; CDR3 protein: CASSTRSGTQYF; CDR3 DNA: TGTGCCAGCAGTACCAGGTCAGGTACGCAGTATTTT
V gene: TRBV11-3; D gene: TRBD2; clone size: NA; J gene: TRBJ2-1; CDR3 protein: CASSLGPSGENNEQFF; CDR3 DNA: TGTGCCAGCAGCTTAGGGCCGAGCGGGGAAAACAATGAGCAGTTCTTC
V gene: TRBV7-9; D gene: TRBD2; clone size: NA; J gene: TRBJ2-1; CDR3 protein: CASSSLAGGFSYNEQFF; CDR3 DNA: TGTGCCAGCAGCTCCCTAGCGGGAGGCTTCTCCTACAATGAGCAGTTCTTC
V gene: TRBV6-4; D gene: NA; clone size: NA; J gene: TRBJ1-1; CDR3 protein: CASSEADGITEAFF; CDR3 DNA: TGTGCCAGCAGTGAGGCCGACGGGATCACTGAAGCTTTCTTT
V gene: TRBV10-1; D gene: NA; clone size: few; J gene: TRBJ2-7; CDR3 protein: CASSPNPRQYF; CDR3 DNA: TGCGCCAGCAGCCCTAACCCGAGGCAGTACTTC
V gene: TRBV25-1; D gene: TRBD1; clone size: NA; J gene: TRBJ1-5; CDR3 protein: CASSGAGTGQPQHF; CDR3 DNA: TGTGCCAGCAGTGGGGCAGGGACAGGTCAGCCCCAGCATTTT
V gene: TRBV10-1; D gene: NA; clone size: once; J gene: TRBJ2-1; CDR3 protein: CASSAQTYNEQFF; CDR3 DNA: TGCGCCAGCAGTGCCCAGACCTACAATGAGCAGTTCTTC
V gene: TRBV30; D gene: NA; clone size: NA; J gene: TRBJ2-7; CDR3 protein: CAWSEGYEQYF; CDR3 DNA: TGTGCCTGGAGTGAGGGGTACGAGCAGTACTTC
V gene: TRBV30; D gene: NA; clone size: NA; J gene: TRBJ2-1; CDR3 protein: CAWSVKDPLLMHEQFF; CDR3 DNA: TGTGCCTGGAGTGTAAAAGACCCCTTGCTGATGCATGAGCAGTTCTTC
V gene: TRBV19; D gene: NA; clone size: few; J gene: TRBJ1-2; CDR3 protein: CASSIEDGYTF; CDR3 DNA: TGTGCCAGTAGTATAGAAGATGGCTACACCTTC